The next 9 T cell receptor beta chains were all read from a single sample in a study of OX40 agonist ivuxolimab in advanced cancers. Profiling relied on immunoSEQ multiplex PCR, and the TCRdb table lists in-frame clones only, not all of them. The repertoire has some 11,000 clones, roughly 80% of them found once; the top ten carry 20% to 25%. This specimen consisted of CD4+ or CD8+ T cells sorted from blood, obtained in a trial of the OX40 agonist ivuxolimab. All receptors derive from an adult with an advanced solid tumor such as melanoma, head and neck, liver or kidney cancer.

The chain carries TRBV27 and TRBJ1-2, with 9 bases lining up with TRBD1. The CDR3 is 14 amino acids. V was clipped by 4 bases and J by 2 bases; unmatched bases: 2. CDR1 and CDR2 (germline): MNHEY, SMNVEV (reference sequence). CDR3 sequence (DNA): TGTGCCAGCAGTTACGGACAGGGGAACTATGGCTACACCTTC. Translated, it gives CASSYGQGNYGYTF.

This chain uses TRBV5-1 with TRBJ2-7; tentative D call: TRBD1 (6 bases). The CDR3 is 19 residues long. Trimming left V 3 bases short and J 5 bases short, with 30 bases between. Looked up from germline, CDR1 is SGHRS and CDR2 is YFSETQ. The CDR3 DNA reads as TGCGCCAGCAGCTCTGGCTGGGACACCGCGAAAAAGGCCCCCCACGAGCAGTACTTC. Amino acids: CASSSGWDTAKKAPHEQYF.

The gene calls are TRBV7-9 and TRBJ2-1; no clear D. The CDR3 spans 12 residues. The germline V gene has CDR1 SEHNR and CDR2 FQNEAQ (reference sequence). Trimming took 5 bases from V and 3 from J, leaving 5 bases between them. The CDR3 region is CASSPNYNEQFF. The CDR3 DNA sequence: TGTGCCAGCAGCCCCAACTACAATGAGCAGTTCTTC. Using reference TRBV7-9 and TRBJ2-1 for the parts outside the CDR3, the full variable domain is DTGVSQNPRHKITKRGQNVTFRCDPISEHNRLYWYRQTLGQGPEFLTYFQNEAQLEKSRLLSDRFSAERPKGSFSTLEIQRTEQGDSAMYLCASSPNYNEQFFGPGTRLTVL.

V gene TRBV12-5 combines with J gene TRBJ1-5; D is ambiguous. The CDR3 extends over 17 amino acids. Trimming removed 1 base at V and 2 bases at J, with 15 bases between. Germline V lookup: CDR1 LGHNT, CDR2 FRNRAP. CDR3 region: CASGLGPLPEGNQPQHF. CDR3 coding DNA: TGTGCTAGTGGTTTGGGACCCTTACCCGAGGGCAATCAGCCCCAGCATTTT.

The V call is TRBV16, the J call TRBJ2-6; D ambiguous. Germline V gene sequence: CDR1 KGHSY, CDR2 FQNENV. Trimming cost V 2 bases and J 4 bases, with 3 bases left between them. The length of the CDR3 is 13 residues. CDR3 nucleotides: TGTGCCAGCAGCCAACTGGGGGCCAACGTCCTGACTTTC. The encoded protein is CASSQLGANVLTF.

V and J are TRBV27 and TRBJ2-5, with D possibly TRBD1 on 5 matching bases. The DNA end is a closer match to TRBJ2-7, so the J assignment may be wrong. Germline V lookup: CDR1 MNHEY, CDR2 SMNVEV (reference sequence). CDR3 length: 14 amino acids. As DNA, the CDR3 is TGTGCCAGCAGTTTTGGGGCAGGGTCCTACGAGCAGTACTTC. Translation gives CASSFGAGSYEQYF.

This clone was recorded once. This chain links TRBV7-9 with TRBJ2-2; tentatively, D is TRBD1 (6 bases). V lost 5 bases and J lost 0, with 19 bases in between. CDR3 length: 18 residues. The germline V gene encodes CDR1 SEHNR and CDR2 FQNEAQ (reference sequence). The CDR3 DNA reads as TGTGCCAGCAGCACCGAAAGGGACATCATCGCGAACACCGGGGAGCTGTTTTTT. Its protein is CASSTERDIIANTGELFF.

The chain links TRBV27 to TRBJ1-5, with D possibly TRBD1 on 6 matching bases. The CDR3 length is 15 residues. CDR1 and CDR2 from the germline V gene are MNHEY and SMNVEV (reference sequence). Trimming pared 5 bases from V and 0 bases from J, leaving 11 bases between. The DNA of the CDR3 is TGTGCCAGCAGTACCGGGACATTTAGCAATCAGCCCCAGCATTTT. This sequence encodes CASSTGTFSNQPQHF.

The CDR3 sequence: CASSLPQENTDTQYF. CDR3 DNA: TGTGCCAGCAGCCTCCCCCAGGAAAACACAGATACGCAGTATTTT. The chain links TRBV11-3 to TRBJ2-3; unclear D gene. Germline lookup yields CDR1 SGHNT and CDR2 YENEEA. V shed 5 bases and J shed 2 bases, with 14 bases lying between them. CDR3 size: 15 residues.